The 31 T cell receptor beta chains presented below share a single source sample, sequenced in a study of shared clonotypes between healthy human individuals. CD45RO-negative, CCR7-selected cells formed the naive CD8 fraction, which excluded terminally differentiated effector memory CD45RA+ cells. Sequencing was performed with immunoSEQ multiplex PCR; in TCRdb, only in-frame clones are kept and a portion is missing. The sample yields roughly 2,000,000 clones, roughly 95% seen once. Input material: naive CD8+ T cells sorted from blood. These receptors all stem from a man younger than 35 in good health.

In this sample, this clone turned up once. The gene calls are TRBV10-2 and TRBJ2-7; D gene ambiguous. The CDR3 covers 15 residues. Looked up from germline, CDR1 is WSHSY and CDR2 is SAAADI. Trimming removed 2 bases from V and 0 bases from J, with 11 bases in between. The CDR3 DNA sequence: TGCGCCAGCAGTGAGATCCAGGTTAGCTCCTACGAGCAGTACTTC. This codes for CASSEIQVSSYEQYF.

The chain couples TRBV12-5 to TRBJ2-1; D not certain. Germline-derived CDR1 and CDR2 are LGHNT and FRNRAP. The CDR3 is made up of 12 amino acids. The V and J ends lost 1 base and 6 bases respectively, with 4 bases between them. DNA of the CDR3: TGTGCTAGTGGTTTGGCCCCCAATGAGCAGTTCTTC. The encoded protein is CASGLAPNEQFF. The full variable domain, its missing parts supplied by reference TRBV12-5 and TRBJ2-1, is DARVTQTPRHKVTEMGQEVTMRCQPILGHNTVFWYRQTMMQGLELLAYFRNRAPLDDSGMPKDRFSAEMPDATLATLKIQPSEPRDSAVYFCASGLAPNEQFFGPGTRLTVL.

The table lists this clone with a count of one. At the DNA level, this CDR3 is encoded by other sequences in the same sample as well. The J gene is TRBJ2-3, the V gene TRBV7-6; D is perhaps TRBD2 (6 bases). Trimming shortened V by 5 bases and J by 1 base, and 10 bases separated the two germline ends. CDR3 size: 14 residues. Germline-derived CDR1 and CDR2 are SGHVS and FNYEAQ. CDR3 in amino acids: CASSPAGGTDTQYF. CDR3 DNA sequence: TGTGCCAGCAGCCCAGCGGGCGGCACAGATACGCAGTATTTT.

The genes are TRBV10-1 and TRBJ2-3; D may be TRBD1 or TRBD2 (5 bases each). Germline V gene lookup returns CDR1 WNHNN and CDR2 SYGVQD (reference sequence). The CDR3 sequence is 14 residues long. Trimming took off 3 bases at V and 5 bases at J, with 12 bases between the two ends. CDR3 residues: CASSDGGTGDTQYF. The CDR3 DNA is TGCGCCAGCAGTGATGGGGGTACTGGAGATACGCAGTATTTT.

V and J are TRBV7-2 and TRBJ2-7; a possible D gene is TRBD2 (6 bases). CDR3 length equals 14 residues. The V end lost 5 bases, the J end lost 3 bases, and 14 bases lay between the germline ends. Germline V gene sequence: CDR1 SGHTA, CDR2 FQGNSA. The CDR3 sequence: CASSHGTGNYEQYF. For the CDR3, the DNA is TGTGCCAGCAGCCACGGGACTGGGAACTACGAGCAGTACTTC.

This sequence joins TRBV7-9 and TRBJ2-2; D possibly uses TRBD1 or TRBD2 (5 bases each). Germline assignment: CDR1 SEHNR and CDR2 FQNEAQ (reference sequence). There are 14 residues in the CDR3. V was shortened by 6 bases and J by 7 bases, with 15 bases between the two germline ends. CDR3 DNA sequence: TGTGCCAGCAGGATCGGGACGGTCCTCGGGGAGCTGTTTTTT. It translates to CASRIGTVLGELFF. Full variable domain (outside the CDR3, taken from reference TRBV7-9 and TRBJ2-2): DTGVSQNPRHKITKRGQNVTFRCDPISEHNRLYWYRQTLGQGPEFLTYFQNEAQLEKSRLLSDRFSAERPKGSFSTLEIQRTEQGDSAMYLCASRIGTVLGELFFGEGSRLTVL.

This rearrangement joins TRBV7-9 to TRBJ2-7, with D possibly matching TRBD1 (6 bases). There are 15 residues in the CDR3. Germline V gene sequence: CDR1 SEHNR, CDR2 FQNEAQ (reference sequence). V was cut by 1 base and J by 2 bases, with 12 bases left in between. CDR3 sequence reads: CASSLGVQGPYEQYF. For the CDR3, the DNA is TGTGCCAGCAGCTTAGGGGTTCAGGGGCCCTACGAGCAGTACTTC.

The chain is built from TRBV27 and TRBJ2-1; the match to TRBD1 covers 9 bases. The junction had 4 bases not matched to a gene; V was cut back by 6 bases and J by 7 bases. This CDR3 comprises 13 residues. CDR1 and CDR2 (germline): MNHEY, SMNVEV (reference sequence). For the CDR3, the DNA is TGTGCCAGCAGGAACAGGGGGCGAAATGAGCAGTTCTTC. The encoded protein is CASRNRGRNEQFF.

The V gene is TRBV30, the J gene TRBJ2-7, with D perhaps assigned TRBD1 or TRBD2 (5 bases each). Germline V CDR1 and CDR2: GTSNPN, SVGIG (reference sequence). The CDR3 is 12 amino acids. V lost 5 bases to trimming and J lost 0 bases, with 8 bases between them. CDR3 coding DNA: TGTGCCTGGGGGGCGGGCTCCTACGAGCAGTACTTC. Translation gives CAWGAGSYEQYF.

The rearrangement joins TRBV7-2 to TRBJ1-3, with D uncertain. Germline-derived CDR1 and CDR2 are SGHTA and FQGNSA. CDR3 length: 11 residues. V lost 7 bases and J lost 7, with 8 bases in between. DNA for the CDR3: TGTGCCAGCACCTTTCTTAACACCATATATTTT. Protein product: CASTFLNTIYF.

The J gene is TRBJ1-2, the V gene TRBV2, with 7 bases matching TRBD1. CDR1 SNHLY and CDR2 FYNNEI come from the germline V gene. The CDR3 length is 14 residues. Trimming at V came to 3 bases and at J to 0 bases, leaving 1 base not matched to a gene. CDR3 DNA: TGTGCCAGCAGTGACCAGGGGGCTAACTATGGCTACACCTTC. Translation gives CASSDQGANYGYTF. Filled out from reference TRBV2 and TRBJ1-2, the complete variable domain reads EPEVTQTPSHQVTQMGQEVILRCVPISNHLYFYWYRQILGQKVEFLVSFYNNEISEKSEIFDDQFSVERPDGSNFTLKIRSTKLEDSAMYFCASSDQGANYGYTFGSGTRLTVV.

This chain uses TRBV18 with TRBJ2-1; TRBD1 aligns across 7 bases. The CDR3 is 16 amino acids. Germline-derived CDR1 and CDR2 are KGHSH and LQKENI. The trim removed 3 bases at V and 6 bases at J, leaving 11 bases unmatched. The CDR3 sequence: CASSPPAGGMGNEQFF. In DNA, the CDR3 is TGTGCCAGCTCACCCCCCGCAGGGGGAATGGGCAATGAGCAGTTCTTC.

The J gene is TRBJ2-3, the V gene TRBV28; no firm D call. CDR1 and CDR2 (germline): MDHEN, SYDVKM. V lost 2 bases, J lost 2 bases, and 11 bases lay in between. This CDR3 has 15 residues. The chain's CDR3 is CASSLETPATDTQYF. CDR3 nucleotide sequence: TGTGCCAGCAGTTTAGAGACCCCAGCCACAGATACGCAGTATTTT.

V is TRBV11-2 and J is TRBJ2-7; 12 bases are a match to TRBD2. With 5 bases clipped from V and 0 bases from J, the junction kept 5 bases outside the gene matches. Germline values: CDR1 SGHAT, CDR2 FQNNGV. The length of the CDR3 is 16 residues. CDR3 DNA: TGTGCCAGCAGCATGACTAGCGGGGGACTCTCCTACGAGCAGTACTTC. It specifies CASSMTSGGLSYEQYF.

The CDR3 coding sequence is TGTGCCAGCAGGGGGACTAGCGGGTCGTACGAGCAGTACTTC. It translates to CASRGTSGSYEQYF. The V call is TRBV27, the J call TRBJ2-7; 12 nucleotides agree with TRBD2. J gave up 4 bases and V 6 bases, and 4 bases lay outside the gene matches. CDR3 length: 14 residues. Germline-derived CDR1 and CDR2 are MNHEY and SMNVEV (reference sequence).

This sequence joins TRBV27 and TRBJ2-2; D gene ambiguous. Germline values: CDR1 MNHEY, CDR2 SMNVEV (reference sequence). The CDR3 consists of 17 residues. Trimming removed 3 bases at V and 0 bases at J, with 14 bases between. CDR3 sequence (DNA): TGTGCCAGCAGTTTCGGTACCGTTCAACCGAACACCGGGGAGCTGTTTTTT. Encoded protein: CASSFGTVQPNTGELFF.

The genes are TRBV9 and TRBJ2-5; either TRBD1 or TRBD2 may supply D (6 bases each). Deletions cut 1 base from V and 4 bases from J, with 11 bases between. CDR1 SGDLS and CDR2 YYNGEE come from the germline V gene. This CDR3 spans 14 amino acids. This chain's CDR3 is CASSVYGGGETQYF. The DNA for the CDR3 is TGTGCCAGCAGCGTATATGGAGGGGGAGAGACCCAGTACTTC.

The V and J genes are TRBV5-4 and TRBJ1-2; no clear D gene. The CDR3 covers 15 residues. Germline assignment: CDR1 SGHNT and CDR2 YYREEE (reference sequence). Trimming cost V 0 bases and J 0 bases, with 9 bases left between them. DNA for the CDR3: TGTGCCAGCAGCTTGGGAGCCCTACCTAACTATGGCTACACCTTC. It is translated as CASSLGALPNYGYTF.

This chain connects TRBV7-9 to TRBJ2-7, with a possible D match to TRBD2 (5 bases). CDR3 size: 14 residues. V was clipped by 4 bases and J by 6 bases, with 16 bases between them. The germline V gene encodes CDR1 SEHNR and CDR2 FQNEAQ (reference sequence). CDR3 protein: CASSSEWTPLEQYF. The CDR3 DNA follows: TGTGCCAGCAGCTCCGAGTGGACTCCCCTCGAGCAGTACTTC.

V gene TRBV5-4 combines with J gene TRBJ1-4; D is ambiguous. V lost 6 bases and J 8 bases, leaving 20 bases between the germline ends. The length of the CDR3 is 15 residues. Germline CDR1 SGHNT, CDR2 YYREEE (reference sequence). CDR3 region: CASTYDFGEREKLFF. In DNA, the CDR3 is TGTGCCAGCACCTACGATTTCGGGGAGAGGGAAAAACTGTTTTTT. Looking up the rest from reference TRBV5-4 and TRBJ1-4 gives the full variable domain: ETGVTQSPTHLIKTRGQQVTLRCSSQSGHNTVSWYQQALGQGPQFIFQYYREEENGRGNFPPRFSGLQFPNYSSELNVNALELDDSALYLCASTYDFGEREKLFFGSGTQLSVL.

CDR3 amino acids: CASSYMSYITRDHNEKLFF. DNA for the CDR3: TGTGCCAGCAGTTACATGTCATACATTACCAGGGATCACAATGAAAAACTGTTTTTT. The rearrangement links TRBV28 to TRBJ1-4, with a weak D call TRBD1 (5 bases). The CDR3 totals 19 residues. Trimming removed 4 bases at V and 5 bases at J, with 26 bases between. The germline CDR1 and CDR2 sequences are MDHEN and SYDVKM. Together with reference TRBV28 and TRBJ1-4, the CDR3 gives the full variable domain: DVKVTQSSRYLVKRTGEKVFLECVQDMDHENMFWYRQDPGLGLRLIYFSYDVKMKEKGDIPEGYSVSREKKERFSLILESASTNQTSMYLCASSYMSYITRDHNEKLFFGSGTQLSVL.

The chain joins TRBV5-4 to TRBJ2-7, with D possibly called TRBD1 or TRBD2 (7 bases each). Looked up from germline, CDR1 is SGHNT and CDR2 is YYREEE (reference sequence). Trimming stripped 2 bases from V and 6 bases from J, with 12 bases between. The CDR3 consists of 13 residues. The CDR3: CASSFRGGPEQYF. The CDR3 DNA follows: TGTGCCAGCAGCTTCAGGGGGGGACCCGAGCAGTACTTC.

The chain combines TRBV14 with TRBJ1-1; 7 nucleotides align to TRBD1. J lost 0 bases, V lost 4 bases, and 5 bases had no gene match. The CDR3 spans 15 residues. Germline V lookup: CDR1 SGHDN, CDR2 FVKESK. CDR3 sequence: CASSPVRGMNTEAFF. The CDR3, as DNA: TGTGCCAGCAGCCCGGTCAGGGGGATGAACACTGAAGCTTTCTTT.

The rearrangement uses TRBV11-2 and TRBJ2-3; possibly TRBD1 or TRBD2 for D (6 bases each). With 5 bases removed from V and 0 bases from J, the gap between germline ends came to 24 bases. The CDR3 consists of 19 residues. Germline V lookup: CDR1 SGHAT, CDR2 FQNNGV. Written as DNA, the CDR3 is TGTGCCAGCAGCCCCAGCCCGGGTTGGGGGGACACTAGCACAGATACGCAGTATTTT. Translated, it gives CASSPSPGWGDTSTDTQYF.

V and J are TRBV7-9 and TRBJ2-1; D might be TRBD2 (5 bases). Trimming left V 2 bases short and J 8 bases short, with 7 bases between. In germline, CDR1 is SEHNR, CDR2 FQNEAQ (reference sequence). This CDR3 contains 12 residues. CDR3 sequence reads: CASSLLRDEQFF. In DNA form, the CDR3 reads TGTGCCAGCAGCTTACTGCGGGATGAGCAGTTCTTC.

V and J are TRBV7-9 and TRBJ2-7; 9 bases align to TRBD1. The length of the CDR3 is 15 residues. The V segment lost 1 base and the J segment 0 bases; nucleotides outside the gene matches: 1. The germline gives CDR1 SEHNR, CDR2 FQNEAQ (reference sequence). In DNA, the CDR3 is TGTGCCAGCAGCTTAGAGGACAGGGGCTCCTACGAGCAGTACTTC. Amino acid sequence: CASSLEDRGSYEQYF.

This clone was recorded once. The chain employs TRBV9 and TRBJ2-3, with TRBD2 identical over 10 bases. The CDR3 runs 16 residues. V gave up 0 bases and J gave up 3 bases; unmatched junction bases: 4. The V gene's germline CDR1 is SGDLS and CDR2 YYNGEE. DNA for the CDR3: TGTGCCAGCAGCGTAGGGACTAGCGGAACGACAGATACGCAGTATTTT. This translates into CASSVGTSGTTDTQYF.

This sequence joins TRBV19 and TRBJ2-7, with D perhaps TRBD1 or TRBD2 (5 bases each). The CDR3 totals 12 residues. From germline, CDR1 is LNHDA and CDR2 SQIVND (reference sequence). V lost 5 bases and J lost 5, with 10 bases in between. Here the CDR3 reads CASSEGSDEQYF. CDR3 in DNA: TGTGCCAGTAGTGAGGGGTCGGACGAGCAGTACTTC.

J is TRBJ2-7 and V is TRBV7-8, with 7 positions matching TRBD1. CDR1 and CDR2 from the germline V gene are SGHVS and FQNEAQ. The CDR3 is 14 amino acids. J was trimmed by 3 bases and V by 5 bases; bases with no gene match: 7. CDR3 bases: TGTGCCAGCAGCGGCCGCGACAGGGACTACGAGCAGTACTTC. Its protein product is CASSGRDRDYEQYF.

Here the CDR3 reads CASSQEGRGLYEQYF. In DNA, the CDR3 is TGCGCCAGCAGCCAAGAAGGCAGGGGGCTATACGAGCAGTACTTC. V and J are TRBV4-3 and TRBJ2-7, with 8 bases that match TRBD1. Looked up from germline, CDR1 is LGHNA and CDR2 is YSLEER. This CDR3 spans 15 amino acids. V trimming: 0 bases; J trimming: 4 bases; junction bases outside the gene matches: 5.

The V call is TRBV5-6, the J call TRBJ1-6; 9 bases agree with TRBD1. The CDR3 consists of 16 residues. Germline lookup yields CDR1 SGHDT and CDR2 YYEEEE. The junction had 9 bases not matched to a gene; V was cut back by 4 bases and J by 7 bases. CDR3 DNA sequence: TGTGCCAGCAGCACTACAGGGGGCCCCACGAATTCACCCCTCCACTTT. Protein: CASSTTGGPTNSPLHF.